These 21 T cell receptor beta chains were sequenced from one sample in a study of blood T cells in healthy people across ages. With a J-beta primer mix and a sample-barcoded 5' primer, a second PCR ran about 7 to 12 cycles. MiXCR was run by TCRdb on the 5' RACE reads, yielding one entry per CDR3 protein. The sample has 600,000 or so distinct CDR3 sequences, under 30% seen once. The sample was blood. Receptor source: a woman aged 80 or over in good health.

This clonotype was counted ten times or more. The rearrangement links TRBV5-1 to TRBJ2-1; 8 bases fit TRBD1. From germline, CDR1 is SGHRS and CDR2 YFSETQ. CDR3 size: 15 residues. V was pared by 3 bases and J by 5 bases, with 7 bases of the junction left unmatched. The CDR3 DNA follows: TGCGCCAGCAGCTCCGGGACAGGATACCACAATGAGCAGTTCTTC. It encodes CASSSGTGYHNEQFF.

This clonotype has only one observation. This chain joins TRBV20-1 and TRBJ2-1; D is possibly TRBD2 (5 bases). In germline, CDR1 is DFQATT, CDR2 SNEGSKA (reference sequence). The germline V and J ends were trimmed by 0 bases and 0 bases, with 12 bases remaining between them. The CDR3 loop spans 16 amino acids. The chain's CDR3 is CSARDHERSSYNEQFF. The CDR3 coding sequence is TGCAGTGCTAGAGATCACGAGCGGAGCTCCTACAATGAGCAGTTCTTC.

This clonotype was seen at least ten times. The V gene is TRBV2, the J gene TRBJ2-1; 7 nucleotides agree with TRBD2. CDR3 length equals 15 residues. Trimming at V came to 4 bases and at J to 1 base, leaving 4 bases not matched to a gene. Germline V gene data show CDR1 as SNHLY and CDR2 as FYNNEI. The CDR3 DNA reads TGTGCCAGCAGTGTGGGGGGACTATCCTACAATGAGCAGTTCTTC. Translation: CASSVGGLSYNEQFF.

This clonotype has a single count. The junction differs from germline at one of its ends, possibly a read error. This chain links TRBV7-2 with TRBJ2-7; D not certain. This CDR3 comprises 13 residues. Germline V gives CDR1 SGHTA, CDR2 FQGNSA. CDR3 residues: CASNLFRAYEQYF. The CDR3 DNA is TGTGCCAGCAACTTATTCCGGGCCTACGAGCAGTACTTC. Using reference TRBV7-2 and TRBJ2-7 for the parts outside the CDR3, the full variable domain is GAGVSQSPSNKVTEKGKDVELRCDPISGHTALYWYRQSLGQGLEFLIYFQGNSAPDKSGLPSDRFSAERTGGSVSTLTIQRTQQEDSAVYLCASNLFRAYEQYFGPGTRLTVT.

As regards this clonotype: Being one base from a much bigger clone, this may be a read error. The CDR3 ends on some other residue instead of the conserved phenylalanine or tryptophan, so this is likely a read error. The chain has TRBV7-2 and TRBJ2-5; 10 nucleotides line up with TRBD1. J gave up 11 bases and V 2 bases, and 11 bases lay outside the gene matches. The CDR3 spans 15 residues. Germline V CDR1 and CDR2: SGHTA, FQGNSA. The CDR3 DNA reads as TGTGCCAGCAGCTTAATGGGACAGGGGTTCGATGAGCAGTACTGC. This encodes CASSLMGQGFDEQYC.

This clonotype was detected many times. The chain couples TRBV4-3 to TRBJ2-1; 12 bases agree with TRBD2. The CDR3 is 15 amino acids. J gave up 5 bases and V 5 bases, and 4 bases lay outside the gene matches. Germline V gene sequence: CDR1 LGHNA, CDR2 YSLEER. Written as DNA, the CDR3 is TGCGCCAGCAGCAACGGACTAGCGGGGAACAATGAGCAGTTCTTC. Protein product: CASSNGLAGNNEQFF.

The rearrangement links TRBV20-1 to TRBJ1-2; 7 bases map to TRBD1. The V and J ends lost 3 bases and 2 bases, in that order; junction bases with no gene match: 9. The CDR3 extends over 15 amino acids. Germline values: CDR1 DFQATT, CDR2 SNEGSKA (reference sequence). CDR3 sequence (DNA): TGCAGTGCTAGCCCTTCCGGACAGGTCAACTATGGCTACACCTTC. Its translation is CSASPSGQVNYGYTF.

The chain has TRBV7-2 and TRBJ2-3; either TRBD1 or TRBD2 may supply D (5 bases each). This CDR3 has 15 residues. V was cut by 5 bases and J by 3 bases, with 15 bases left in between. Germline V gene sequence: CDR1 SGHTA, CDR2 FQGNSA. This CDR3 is CASSVEGFRTDTQYF. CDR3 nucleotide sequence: TGTGCCAGCAGCGTAGAGGGGTTTCGAACAGATACGCAGTATTTT.

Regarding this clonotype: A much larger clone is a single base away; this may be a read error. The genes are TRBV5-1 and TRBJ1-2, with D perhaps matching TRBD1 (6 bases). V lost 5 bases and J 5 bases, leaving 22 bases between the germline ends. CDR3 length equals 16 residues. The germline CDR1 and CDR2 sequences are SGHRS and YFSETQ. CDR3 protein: CASSISPGQVLYGYTF. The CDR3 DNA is TGCGCCAGCAGTATATCCCCGGGACAAGTACTTTATGGCTACACCTTC.

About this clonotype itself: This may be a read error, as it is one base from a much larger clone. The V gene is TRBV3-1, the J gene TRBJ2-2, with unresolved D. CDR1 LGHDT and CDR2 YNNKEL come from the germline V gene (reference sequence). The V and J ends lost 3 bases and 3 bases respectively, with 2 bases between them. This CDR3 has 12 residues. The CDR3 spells CASSHHTGELFF. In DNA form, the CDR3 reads TGTGCCAGCAGCCATCACACCGGGGAGCTGTTTTTT. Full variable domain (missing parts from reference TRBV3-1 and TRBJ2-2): DTAVSQTPKYLVTQMGNDKSIKCEQNLGHDTMYWYKQDSKKFLKIMFSYNNKELIINETVPNRFSPKSPDKAHLNLHINSLELGDSAVYFCASSHHTGELFFGEGSRLTVL.

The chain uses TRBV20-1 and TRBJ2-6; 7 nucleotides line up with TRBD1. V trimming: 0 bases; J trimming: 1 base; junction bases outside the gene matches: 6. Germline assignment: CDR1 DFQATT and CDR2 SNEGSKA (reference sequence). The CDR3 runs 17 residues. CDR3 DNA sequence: TGCAGTGCTAGAGATCGGACAGGCAGATCTGGGGCCAACGTCCTGACTTTC. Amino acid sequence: CSARDRTGRSGANVLTF.

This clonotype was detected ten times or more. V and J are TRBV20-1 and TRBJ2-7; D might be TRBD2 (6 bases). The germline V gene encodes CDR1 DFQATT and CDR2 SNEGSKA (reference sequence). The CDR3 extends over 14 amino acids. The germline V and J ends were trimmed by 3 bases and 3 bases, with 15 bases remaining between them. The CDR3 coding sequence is TGCAGTGCTAGGTCTCGGGACTCCGTCTACGAGCAGTACTTC. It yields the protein CSARSRDSVYEQYF.

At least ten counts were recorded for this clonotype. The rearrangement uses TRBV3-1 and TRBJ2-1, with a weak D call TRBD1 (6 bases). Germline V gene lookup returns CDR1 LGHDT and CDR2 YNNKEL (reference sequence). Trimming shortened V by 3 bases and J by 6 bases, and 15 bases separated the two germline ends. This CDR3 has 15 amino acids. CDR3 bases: TGTGCCAGCAGCCATCTAGTAACCAGGGGCAATGAGCAGTTCTTC. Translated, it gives CASSHLVTRGNEQFF.

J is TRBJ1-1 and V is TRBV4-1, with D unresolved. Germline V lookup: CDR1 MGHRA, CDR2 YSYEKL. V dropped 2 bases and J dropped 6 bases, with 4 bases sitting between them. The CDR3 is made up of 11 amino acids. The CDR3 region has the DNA TGCGCCAGCAGCCAATTCGCTGAAGCTTTCTTT. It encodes CASSQFAEAFF.

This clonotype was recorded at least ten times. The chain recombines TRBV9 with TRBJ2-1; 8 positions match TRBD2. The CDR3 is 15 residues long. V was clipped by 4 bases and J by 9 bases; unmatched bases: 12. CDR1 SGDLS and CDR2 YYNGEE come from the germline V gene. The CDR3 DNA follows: TGTGCCAGCAGCCTCGGGGGGGCCTTTCTAGGTGAGCAGTTCTTC. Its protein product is CASSLGGAFLGEQFF.

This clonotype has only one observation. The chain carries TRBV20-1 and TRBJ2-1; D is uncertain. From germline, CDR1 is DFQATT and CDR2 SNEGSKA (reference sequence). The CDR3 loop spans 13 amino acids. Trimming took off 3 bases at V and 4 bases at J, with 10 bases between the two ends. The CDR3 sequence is CSARELLYNEQFF. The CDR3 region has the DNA TGCAGTGCTAGGGAACTGCTGTACAATGAGCAGTTCTTC.

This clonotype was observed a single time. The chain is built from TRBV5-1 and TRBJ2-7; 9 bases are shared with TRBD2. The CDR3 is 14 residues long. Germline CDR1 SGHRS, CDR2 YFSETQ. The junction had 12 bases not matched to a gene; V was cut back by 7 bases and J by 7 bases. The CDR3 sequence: CASGERGDYNEQYF. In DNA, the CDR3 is TGCGCCAGCGGCGAGCGGGGGGACTACAATGAGCAGTACTTC. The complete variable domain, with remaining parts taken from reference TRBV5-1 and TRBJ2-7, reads KAGVTQTPRYLIKTRGQQVTLSCSPISGHRSVSWYQQTPGQGLQFLFEYFSETQRNKGNFPGRFSGRQFSNSRSEMNVSTLELGDSALYLCASGERGDYNEQYFGPGTRLTVT.

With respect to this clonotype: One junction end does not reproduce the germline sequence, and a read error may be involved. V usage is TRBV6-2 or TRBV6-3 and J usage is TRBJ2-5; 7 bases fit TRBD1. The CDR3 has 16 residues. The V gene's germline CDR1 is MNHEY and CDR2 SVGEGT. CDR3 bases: TGCGCCAGCAGTCCGCGACAGGGTGGTTGGAGAGAGACCCAGTACTTC. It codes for CASSPRQGGWRETQYF.

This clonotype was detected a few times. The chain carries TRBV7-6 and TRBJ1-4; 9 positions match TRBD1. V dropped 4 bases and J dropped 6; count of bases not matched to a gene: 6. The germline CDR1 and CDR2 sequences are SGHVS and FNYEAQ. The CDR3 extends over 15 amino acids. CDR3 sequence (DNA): TGTGCCAGCAGCTCCTCACAGGGGGCGCATGAAAAACTGTTTTTT. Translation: CASSSSQGAHEKLFF. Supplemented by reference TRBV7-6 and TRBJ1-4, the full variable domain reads GAGVSQSPRYKVTKRGQDVALRCDPISGHVSLYWYRQALGQGPEFLTYFNYEAQQDKSGLPNDRFSAERPEGSISTLTIQRTEQRDSAMYRCASSSSQGAHEKLFFGSGTQLSVL.

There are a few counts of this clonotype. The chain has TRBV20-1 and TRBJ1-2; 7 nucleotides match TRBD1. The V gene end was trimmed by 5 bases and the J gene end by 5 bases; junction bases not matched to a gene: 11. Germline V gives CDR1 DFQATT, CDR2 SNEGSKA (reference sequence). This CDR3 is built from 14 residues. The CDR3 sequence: CSAHGTGEEYGYTF. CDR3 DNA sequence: TGCAGTGCTCATGGCACAGGGGAGGAATATGGCTACACCTTC.

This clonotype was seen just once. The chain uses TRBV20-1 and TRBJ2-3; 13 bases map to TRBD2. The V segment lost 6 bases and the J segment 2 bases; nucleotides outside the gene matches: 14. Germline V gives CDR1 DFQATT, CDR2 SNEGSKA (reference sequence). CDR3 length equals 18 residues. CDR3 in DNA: TGCAGTGCCAACACTTGGACTAGCGGGGGCCCGATCACAGATACGCAGTATTTT. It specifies CSANTWTSGGPITDTQYF.